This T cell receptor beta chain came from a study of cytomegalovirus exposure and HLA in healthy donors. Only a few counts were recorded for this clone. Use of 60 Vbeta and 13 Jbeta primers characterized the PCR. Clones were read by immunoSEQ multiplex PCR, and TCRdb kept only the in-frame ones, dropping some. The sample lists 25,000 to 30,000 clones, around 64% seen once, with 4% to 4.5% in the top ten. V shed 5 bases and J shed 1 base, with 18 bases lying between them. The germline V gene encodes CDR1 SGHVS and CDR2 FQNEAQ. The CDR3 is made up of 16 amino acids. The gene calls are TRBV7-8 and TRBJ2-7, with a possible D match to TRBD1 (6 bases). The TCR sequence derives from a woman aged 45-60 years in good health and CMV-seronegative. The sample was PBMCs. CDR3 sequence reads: CASSEGQLVISYEQYF. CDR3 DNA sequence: TGTGCCAGCAGCGAGGGACAACTAGTAATATCCTACGAGCAGTACTTC.